This T cell receptor beta chain comes out of a study of OX40 agonist ivuxolimab in advanced cancers. Study details: The dose-escalation cohort was about 80% male, with a mean age of about 56 years, ranging roughly 23 to 85.

Findings and limits, study-wide: Some patients without response likewise showed low normalized clonal expansion.

In its sample, this clone was seen once. Its antigen remains unidentified. Patients with a history of autoimmune disease or on systemic immunosuppression were excluded. Only in-frame clones appear in the TCRdb table, and some are missing; sequencing was by immunoSEQ multiplex PCR. The sample lists roughly 81,000 clones; roughly 85% were seen once. The receptor comes from an adult with an advanced solid tumor such as melanoma, head and neck, liver or kidney cancer. Sample: CD4+ or CD8+ T cells sorted from blood, taken in a trial of the OX40 agonist ivuxolimab.

CDR3 sequence reads: CAWSSTGNYGYTF. The CDR3 DNA is TGTGCCTGGAGTTCAACAGGGAACTATGGCTACACCTTC. The chain carries TRBV30 and TRBJ1-2, with a possible D match to TRBD1 (6 bases). Germline CDR1 reads GTSNPN; CDR2 reads SVGIG (reference sequence). Trimming cost V 2 bases and J 2 bases, with 9 bases left between them. The CDR3 covers 13 residues.